This T cell receptor (beta chain) comes out of a study of CD8+CD57+ T cells in acquired aplastic anemia. Germline V CDR1 and CDR2: MGHDK, SYGVNS. V shed 6 bases, J shed 3 bases, and the junction held 5 bases outside the gene matches. This CDR3 has 13 residues. Patients chosen for sequencing had CD8+CD57+ cells that had expanded, as shown by flow cytometry. This clonotype was found once. Profiling of TCR beta VDJ combinations and CDR3 sequences used genomic DNA as template. TCRdb passed the reads through MiXCR, listing each CDR3 protein once. The table shows approximately 260,000 distinct CDR3 sequences, with roughly 82% occurring only once.

The sequenced sample was sorted CD4+, CD8+, or CD8+CD57+ T cells (not recorded which) from PBMCs. The sequence derives from a human donor with aplastic anemia. The rearrangement uses TRBV25-1 and TRBJ2-7; 7 nucleotides align to TRBD1. The CDR3 spells CASSRGINYEQYF. The CDR3 nucleotides read TGTGCCAGCAGCAGGGGGATTAACTACGAGCAGTACTTC.